This TCR beta chain was documented in a study of cytomegalovirus exposure and HLA in healthy donors. Findings of the study overall: Most likely, a cluster of highly shared sequence variants arose as a sequencing artifact. Some V segments, including TRBV6-2 and TRBV6-3, were excluded as indistinguishable. Reportedly, diagnosis of cytomegalovirus status by the classifier showed high specificity and sensitivity. Later work associated around 18,000 TCR beta sequences with HLA alleles at 0.05 false discovery rate.

Note on this clone: Its specificity is unknown.

Losses at the gene ends were 4 bases for V and 5 bases for J; bases not matched to a gene: 2. Germline CDR1 reads LNHDA; CDR2 reads SQIVND (reference sequence). The CDR3 length is 13 residues. The PCR made use of 60 Vbeta and 13 Jbeta primers. The method was immunoSEQ multiplex PCR; TCRdb's version includes in-frame clones alone and lacks a portion of them. The sample holds 190,000 or so clones, roughly four fifths seen once. The chain recombines TRBV19 with TRBJ2-1; 7 bases fit TRBD2. Sample: PBMCs. The origin of this receptor is a woman between 45 and 60 years old in good health and CMV-seropositive. As DNA, the CDR3 is TGTGCCAGTAGTACTAGCGGTGACAATGAGCAGTTCTTC. Its protein is CASSTSGDNEQFF.